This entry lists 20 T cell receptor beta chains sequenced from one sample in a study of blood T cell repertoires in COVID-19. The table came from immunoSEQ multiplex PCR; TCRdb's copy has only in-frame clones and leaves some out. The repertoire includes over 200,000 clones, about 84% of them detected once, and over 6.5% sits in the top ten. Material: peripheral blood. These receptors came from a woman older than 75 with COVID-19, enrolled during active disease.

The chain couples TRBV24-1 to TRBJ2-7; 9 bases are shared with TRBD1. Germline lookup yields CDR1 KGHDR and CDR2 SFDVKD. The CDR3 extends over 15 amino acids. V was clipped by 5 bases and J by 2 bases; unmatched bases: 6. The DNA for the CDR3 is TGTGCCACCAGTGTAAGGGGACAGGGTCCCTACGAGCAGTACTTC. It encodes CATSVRGQGPYEQYF.

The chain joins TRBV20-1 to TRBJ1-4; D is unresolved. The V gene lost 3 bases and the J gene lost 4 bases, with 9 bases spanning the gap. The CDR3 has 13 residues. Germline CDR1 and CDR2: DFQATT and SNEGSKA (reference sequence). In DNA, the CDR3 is TGCAGTGCTAGTTACAGAAATAATGAAAAACTGTTTTTT. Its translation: CSASYRNNEKLFF.

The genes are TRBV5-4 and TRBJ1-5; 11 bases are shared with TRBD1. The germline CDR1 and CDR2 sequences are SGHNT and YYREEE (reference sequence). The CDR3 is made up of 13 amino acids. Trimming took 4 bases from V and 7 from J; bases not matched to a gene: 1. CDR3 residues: CASSRDRGQPQHF. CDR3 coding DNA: TGTGCCAGCAGCAGGGACAGGGGGCAGCCCCAGCATTTT.

The CDR3 region has the DNA TGTGCCAGCAGCGAAAATGGACAGGGAAGCACTGAAGCTTTCTTT. As protein: CASSENGQGSTEAFF. The rearrangement uses TRBV5-5 and TRBJ1-1, with 8 bases aligning to TRBD1. This CDR3 comprises 15 residues. The germline V gene has CDR1 SGHKS and CDR2 YYEKEE (reference sequence). With 4 bases clipped from V and 4 bases from J, the junction kept 9 bases outside the gene matches.

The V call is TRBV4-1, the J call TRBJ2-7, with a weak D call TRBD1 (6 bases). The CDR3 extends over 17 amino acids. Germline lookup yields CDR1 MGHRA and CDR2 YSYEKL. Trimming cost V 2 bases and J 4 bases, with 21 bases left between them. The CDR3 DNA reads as TGCGCCAGCAGCCAACGCCCCCTCCACGACAGGACATACGAGCAGTACTTC. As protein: CASSQRPLHDRTYEQYF.

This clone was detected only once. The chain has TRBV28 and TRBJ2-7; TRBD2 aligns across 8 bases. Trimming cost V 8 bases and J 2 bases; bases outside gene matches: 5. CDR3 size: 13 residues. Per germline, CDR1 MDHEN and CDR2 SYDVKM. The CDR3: CASLLSGTYEQYF. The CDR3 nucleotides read TGTGCCAGCCTGCTTAGCGGGACCTACGAGCAGTACTTC. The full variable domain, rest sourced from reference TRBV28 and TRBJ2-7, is DVKVTQSSRYLVKRTGEKVFLECVQDMDHENMFWYRQDPGLGLRLIYFSYDVKMKEKGDIPEGYSVSREKKERFSLILESASTNQTSMYLCASLLSGTYEQYFGPGTRLTVT.

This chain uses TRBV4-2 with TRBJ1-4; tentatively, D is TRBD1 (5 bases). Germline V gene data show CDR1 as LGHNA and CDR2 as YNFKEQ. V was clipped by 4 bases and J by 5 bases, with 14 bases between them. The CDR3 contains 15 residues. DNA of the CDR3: TGTGCCAGCAGCCCCCGGGACTCAATCAATGAAAAACTGTTTTTT. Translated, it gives CASSPRDSINEKLFF.

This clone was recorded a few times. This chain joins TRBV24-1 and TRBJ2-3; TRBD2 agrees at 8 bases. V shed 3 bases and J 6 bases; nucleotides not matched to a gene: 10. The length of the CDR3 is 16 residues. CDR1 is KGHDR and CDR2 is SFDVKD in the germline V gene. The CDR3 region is CATSDTGAGGGDTQYF. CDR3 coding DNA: TGTGCCACCAGTGATACTGGGGCGGGGGGCGGCGATACGCAGTATTTT.

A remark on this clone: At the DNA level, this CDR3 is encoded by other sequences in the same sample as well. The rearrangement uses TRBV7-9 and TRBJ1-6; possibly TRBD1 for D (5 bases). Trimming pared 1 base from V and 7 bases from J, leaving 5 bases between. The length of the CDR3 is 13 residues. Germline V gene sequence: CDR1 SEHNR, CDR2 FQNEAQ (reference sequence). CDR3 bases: TGTGCCAGCAGCTTAGGACAGAATTCACCCCTCCACTTT. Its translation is CASSLGQNSPLHF.

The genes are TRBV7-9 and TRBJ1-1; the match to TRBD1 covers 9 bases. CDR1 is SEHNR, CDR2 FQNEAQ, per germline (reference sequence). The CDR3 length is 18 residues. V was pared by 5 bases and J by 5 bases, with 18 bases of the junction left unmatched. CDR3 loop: CASSPPPGQGFYGTEAFF. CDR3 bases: TGTGCCAGCAGCCCACCACCGGGACAGGGATTTTATGGGACTGAAGCTTTCTTT.

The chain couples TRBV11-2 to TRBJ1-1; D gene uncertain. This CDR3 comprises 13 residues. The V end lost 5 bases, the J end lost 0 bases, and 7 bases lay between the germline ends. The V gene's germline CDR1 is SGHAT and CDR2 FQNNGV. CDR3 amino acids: CASSTQMNTEAFF. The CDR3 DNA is TGTGCCAGCAGCACCCAGATGAACACTGAAGCTTTCTTT.

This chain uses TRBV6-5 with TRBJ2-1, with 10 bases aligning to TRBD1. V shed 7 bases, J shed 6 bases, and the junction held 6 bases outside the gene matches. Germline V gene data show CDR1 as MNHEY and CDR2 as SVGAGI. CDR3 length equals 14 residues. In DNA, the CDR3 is TGTGCCAGCACACCGGGACAGGGGATCAATGAGCAGTTCTTC. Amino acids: CASTPGQGINEQFF.

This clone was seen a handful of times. In nucleotides, the CDR3 is TGTGCCACCAGCACCTACAAAGCGGGGGGTCGGGAGACCCAGTACTTC. Its protein product is CATSTYKAGGRETQYF. The gene calls are TRBV15 and TRBJ2-5; 9 bases match TRBD2. The CDR3 spans 16 residues. The germline V gene encodes CDR1 LNHNV and CDR2 YYDKDF (reference sequence). V shed 4 bases, J shed 5 bases, and the junction held 11 bases outside the gene matches.

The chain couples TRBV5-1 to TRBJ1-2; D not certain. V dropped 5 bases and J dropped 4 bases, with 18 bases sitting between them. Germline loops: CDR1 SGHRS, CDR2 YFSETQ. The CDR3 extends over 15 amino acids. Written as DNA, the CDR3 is TGCGCCAGCAGTCGGGATTTCGTGCAGCTCTATGGCTACACCTTC. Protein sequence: CASSRDFVQLYGYTF.

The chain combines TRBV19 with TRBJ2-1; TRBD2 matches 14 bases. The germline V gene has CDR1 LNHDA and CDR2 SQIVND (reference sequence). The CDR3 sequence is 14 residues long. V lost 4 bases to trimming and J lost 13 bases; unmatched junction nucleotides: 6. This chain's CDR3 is CASSTQTSGRGQFF. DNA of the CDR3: TGTGCCAGTAGTACCCAGACTAGCGGGAGGGGACAGTTCTTC.

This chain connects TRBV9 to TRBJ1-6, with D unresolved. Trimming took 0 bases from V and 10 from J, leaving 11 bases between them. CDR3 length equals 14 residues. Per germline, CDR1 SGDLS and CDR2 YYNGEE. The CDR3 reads CASSVGQRGSPLHF. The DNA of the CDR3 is TGTGCCAGCAGCGTAGGGCAGAGAGGGTCACCCCTCCACTTT.

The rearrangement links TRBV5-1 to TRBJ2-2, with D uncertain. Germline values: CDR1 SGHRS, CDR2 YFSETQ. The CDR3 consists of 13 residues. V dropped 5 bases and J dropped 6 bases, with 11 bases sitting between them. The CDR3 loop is CASSTVVAGELFF. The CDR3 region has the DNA TGCGCCAGCAGTACAGTGGTTGCCGGGGAGCTGTTTTTT.

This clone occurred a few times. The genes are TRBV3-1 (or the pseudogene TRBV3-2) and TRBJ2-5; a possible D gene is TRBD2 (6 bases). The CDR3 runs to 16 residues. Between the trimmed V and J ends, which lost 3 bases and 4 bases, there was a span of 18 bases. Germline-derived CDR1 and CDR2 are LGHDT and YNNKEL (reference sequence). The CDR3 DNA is TGTGCCAGCAGCCAGTTTCTAGGAGGAGGGACAGAGACCCAGTACTTC. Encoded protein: CASSQFLGGGTETQYF.

CDR3 loop: CASSLVPGSYGYTF. CDR3 DNA: TGCGCCAGCAGCTTGGTGCCAGGATCGTATGGCTACACCTTC. The rearrangement joins TRBV5-1 to TRBJ1-2; D gene ambiguous. The germline V gene has CDR1 SGHRS and CDR2 YFSETQ. The CDR3 runs to 14 residues. The V gene lost 0 bases and the J gene lost 5 bases, with 11 bases spanning the gap.

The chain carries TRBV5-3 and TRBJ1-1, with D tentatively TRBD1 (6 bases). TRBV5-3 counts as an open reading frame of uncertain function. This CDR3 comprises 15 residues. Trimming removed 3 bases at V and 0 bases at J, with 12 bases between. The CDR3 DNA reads TGTGCCAGAAGCTCGGACGGACAGATGAACACTGAAGCTTTCTTT. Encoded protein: CARSSDGQMNTEAFF.